This TCR beta chain was sequenced for a study of blood T cell repertoires in COVID-19. In the authors' workflow: Counts of nucleated cells, estimated from reference gene primer amplification, were obtained. Data came from immunoSEQ multiplex PCR; TCRdb stores just in-frame clones and leaves some out. V and J calls and clone size follow that table, whereas D and trimming were derived from the DNA. The repertoire holds roughly 120,000 clones, more than 65% seen once, with about 3.8% in the top ten. The CDR3 runs to 18 residues. Trimming took 5 bases from V and 0 from J, leaving 19 bases between them. Germline CDR1 is KGHDR and CDR2 is SFDVKD. This clone turned up a few times.

The TCR was taken from an elderly woman with acute or convalescent COVID-19. Sequenced material: peripheral blood. The chain employs TRBV24-1 and TRBJ1-5; possibly TRBD1 for D (5 bases). The CDR3 loop reads CATSAKGLLNHSNQPQHF. CDR3 nucleotides: TGTGCCACCAGTGCCAAGGGACTCCTGAACCATAGCAATCAGCCCCAGCATTTT.